This is a list of T cell receptor beta chains from one sample in a study of blood T cell repertoires in COVID-19. Libraries were prepared by immunoSEQ multiplex PCR; TCRdb keeps only in-frame clonotypes and omits some of them. The sample gives 75,000 to 95,000 clones, about 71% of which show up once; approximately 23% is in the top ten. The sequencing sample was made of peripheral blood. The receptors were sampled from a woman aged 60-70 years in a cohort sampled during active or convalescent COVID-19. Both conserved end residues are part of each CDR3. D genes are given only for firm matches. Only part of the rows carry a size: once, few, many, or a class if the clone is expanded.

clone_size	v_call	d_call	j_call	cdr3_nt	cdr3_aa
once	TRBV24-1	TRBD2	TRBJ2-1	TGTGCCACCAGTGATCGACTAGCGGGGGGGGATGAGCAGTTCTTC	CATSDRLAGGDEQFF
few	TRBV12-3/TRBV12-4	.	TRBJ1-4	TGTGCCAGCAGCCGGGGTAACCAACTGTTTTTT	CASSRGNQLFF
.	TRBV9	.	TRBJ1-2	TGTGCCAGCAGCGTAGCCGCAGGTGGTGGCTACACCTTC	CASSVAAGGGYTF
few	TRBV12-3/TRBV12-4	TRBD1	TRBJ1-1	TGTGCCAGCAGATACACAGGGGGCACTGAAGCTTTCTTT	CASRYTGGTEAFF
.	TRBV2	TRBD1	TRBJ1-2	TGTGCCAGCAGCGGGGACAGGGGTTATGGCTACACCTTC	CASSGDRGYGYTF
.	TRBV19	TRBD1	TRBJ2-4	TGTGCCAGTCAACAAGGGACAGGGGCCGAAGTAGCCAAAAACATTCAGTACTTC	CASQQGTGAEVAKNIQYF
.	TRBV5-1	.	TRBJ2-5	TGCGCCAGCAGCCCACAGGGAGGACAGGTTTATGCGCAAGAGACCCAGTACTTC	CASSPQGGQVYAQETQYF
.	TRBV4-3	TRBD2	TRBJ2-2	TGCGCCAGCAGCCAATTCCCCCAGGGACTAGCCAACACCGGGGAGCTGTTTTTT	CASSQFPQGLANTGELFF
.	TRBV13	TRBD2	TRBJ2-2	TGTGCCAGCAGCTTAGGAGGTGAGCGGGGGGGCAACACCGGGGAGCTGTTTTTT	CASSLGGERGGNTGELFF
few	TRBV29-1	TRBD1	TRBJ1-2	TGCAGCGTTGAAGATCCCGGGACAGCCATCTATGGCTACACCTTC	CSVEDPGTAIYGYTF
.	TRBV7-6	.	TRBJ1-4	TGTGCCAGCAGCCCCCGCCCAGGCCCTAATGAAAAACTGTTTTTT	CASSPRPGPNEKLFF
.	TRBV6-5	.	TRBJ1-1	TGTGCCAGCAGTTACAACGCGGAGGTGAACACTGAAGCTTTCTTT	CASSYNAEVNTEAFF
.	TRBV11-2	TRBD1	TRBJ2-7	TGTGCCAGCAGCCCAGGGGGTACCTCCTACGAGCAGTACTTC	CASSPGGTSYEQYF
many	TRBV6-2/TRBV6-3	.	TRBJ1-6	TGTGCCAGCAGTTATTTTTCGAATTCACCCCTCCACTTT	CASSYFSNSPLHF
.	TRBV18	TRBD1	TRBJ1-2	TGTGCCAGCTCACCCCCTCAAACAGGGGGGGCCTATGGCTACACCTTC	CASSPPQTGGAYGYTF
few	TRBV7-8	TRBD1	TRBJ1-3	TGTGCCAGCAGCACTATCGGACAGGTCCTCTCTGGAAACACCATATATTTT	CASSTIGQVLSGNTIYF
.	TRBV3-1/TRBV3-2	TRBD2	TRBJ2-1	TGTGCCAGCAGACCATTCGGGCTAGCGGGGGGGAATAACAATGAGCAGTTCTTC	CASRPFGLAGGNNNEQFF
.	TRBV19	.	TRBJ1-3	TGTGCCAGTAGTCCGCAGGGAGGAAACACCATATATTTT	CASSPQGGNTIYF
.	TRBV5-4	.	TRBJ2-5	TGTGCCAGCAGCTTGGCCCACAGAGTGGAGACCCAGTACTTC	CASSLAHRVETQYF
once	TRBV10-1	TRBD1	TRBJ1-3	TGCGCCAGCAGTGAATTTGACAGGGTCGCTGGAAACACCATATATTTT	CASSEFDRVAGNTIYF
.	TRBV7-9	.	TRBJ1-1	TGTGCCAGCAGCTTTGGGGGGACGGAACTGAACACTGAAGCTTTCTTT	CASSFGGTELNTEAFF
.	TRBV18	.	TRBJ1-6	TGTGCCAGCTCACCATCGCAGGGTCACGGTTCACCCCTCCACTTT	CASSPSQGHGSPLHF
.	TRBV7-9	.	TRBJ1-2	TGTGCCAGCAGCTTAGCGGACGGGGGTAGAGGCTACACCTTC	CASSLADGGRGYTF
.	TRBV2	TRBD2	TRBJ2-1	TGTGCCAGCAGTGCTAGCGGGGTGGTTTCGAATGAGCAGTTCTTC	CASSASGVVSNEQFF
.	TRBV19	.	TRBJ1-3	TGTGCCAGTAGTCGCCATACTCTAGACACCATATATTTT	CASSRHTLDTIYF
.	TRBV19	.	TRBJ2-7	TGTGCCAGTAGTTTAGGACAGCAAGTCTCCTACGAGCAGTACTTC	CASSLGQQVSYEQYF
.	TRBV7-9	.	TRBJ2-5	TGTGCCAGCAGCTCGTGGGGGGGCGGAGAGACCCAGTACTTC	CASSSWGGGETQYF
.	TRBV20-1	TRBD1	TRBJ1-1	TGCAGTGCTGTCGGGACAGTAGAAGCTTTCTTT	CSAVGTVEAFF
.	TRBV11-2	TRBD2	TRBJ2-1	TGTGCCAGCCGAACGGTTTCGGAGCGGGGGACCTACAATGAGCAGTTCTTC	CASRTVSERGTYNEQFF
many	TRBV6-5	.	TRBJ1-1	TGTGCCAGCAACTGGGGCATGAACACTGAAGCTTTCTTT	CASNWGMNTEAFF
.	TRBV19	TRBD1	TRBJ2-5	TGTGCCAGTAGTAGGTGGACAGGGCGAGAGACCCAGTACTTC	CASSRWTGRETQYF
few	TRBV11-3	.	TRBJ2-3	TGTGCCAGCAGCTTAGGGCCCACAGATACGCAGTATTTT	CASSLGPTDTQYF
few	TRBV5-1	TRBD1	TRBJ1-1	TGCGCCAGCAGCTTCACAGGGGACCAGAACACTGAAGCTTTCTTT	CASSFTGDQNTEAFF
.	TRBV5-1	.	TRBJ2-3	TGCGCCAGCAGCTTGGGGGGCGGCGTCGCCGCAGATACGCAGTATTTT	CASSLGGGVAADTQYF
.	TRBV7-9	TRBD2	TRBJ2-7	TGTGCCAGCAGCAGGACTAGCGCCTACGAGCAGTACTTC	CASSRTSAYEQYF
.	TRBV3-1/TRBV3-2	.	TRBJ2-5	TGTGCCAGCAGCCAAGTTTCAGGGGTGGAGACCCAGTACTTC	CASSQVSGVETQYF
.	TRBV2	TRBD1	TRBJ1-6	TGTGCCAGCAGTGAGGAGGGGGCGCGGAATTCACCCCTCCACTTT	CASSEEGARNSPLHF
.	TRBV7-2	TRBD1	TRBJ1-2	TGTGCCAGCAGCTTAGGTCAGGGGGCGGCCGGCTACACCTTC	CASSLGQGAAGYTF
.	TRBV30	TRBD1	TRBJ2-3	TGTGCCTGGAGTCCAGGGGGCTTGGCAGATACGCAGTATTTT	CAWSPGGLADTQYF
.	TRBV7-2	TRBD2	TRBJ2-3	TGTGCCAGCAGCCCCAAGCGGGGGAGCACAGATACGCAGTATTTT	CASSPKRGSTDTQYF
.	TRBV3-1/TRBV3-2	TRBD1	TRBJ2-1	TGTGCCAGCAGCCAAGGGACAGGGGAGAGGGTAGGTGAGCAGTTCTTC	CASSQGTGERVGEQFF
.	TRBV7-2	TRBD1	TRBJ2-5	TGTGCCAGCAGCTTAGGGGCAGGGGGTAAAGAGACCCAGTACTTC	CASSLGAGGKETQYF